This entry concerns a single TCR beta chain. The data stem from a study of T cell repertoires in cytomegalovirus infection. The CDR3 loop spans 14 amino acids. V shed 3 bases and J shed 7 bases, with 12 bases lying between them. TCRdb ran MiXCR on the reads and lists one entry per CDR3 protein. This repertoire shows a few hundred thousand distinct CDR3 sequences, roughly 17% found once; its top ten account for around 12%. The clonotype comes from a human donor in good health (CMV status not recorded). Some clones in this sample may be carry-over from other donors' samples. The chain joins TRBV12-3 or TRBV12-4 to TRBJ1-4; D is possibly TRBD1 (5 bases). The specimen sequenced was PBMCs. The CDR3 is CASSLDIRTEKLFF. The CDR3 DNA follows: TGTGCCAGCAGTTTGGACATCAGGACTGAAAAACTGTTTTTT.